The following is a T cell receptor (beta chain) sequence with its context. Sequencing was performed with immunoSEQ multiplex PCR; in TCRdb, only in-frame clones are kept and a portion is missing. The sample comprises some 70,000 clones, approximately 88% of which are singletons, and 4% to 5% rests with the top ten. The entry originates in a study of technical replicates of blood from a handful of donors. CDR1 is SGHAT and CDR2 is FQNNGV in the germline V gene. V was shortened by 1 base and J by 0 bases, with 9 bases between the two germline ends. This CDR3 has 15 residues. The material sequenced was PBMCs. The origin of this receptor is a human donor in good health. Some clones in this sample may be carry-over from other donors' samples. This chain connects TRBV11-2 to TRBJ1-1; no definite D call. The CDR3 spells CASSLGEGVNTEAFF. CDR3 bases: TGTGCCAGCAGCTTAGGGGAGGGAGTGAACACTGAAGCTTTCTTT.